What follows describes a single T cell receptor beta chain. Its antigen is currently not known. There are no base qualities to consult, and no much larger clone falls within one base. The entry originates in a study of blood T cell repertoires in COVID-19 (TCRdb year 2020). With respect to the entire study: Samples from collaborators originated in the United States, Italy and Spain and spanned both the acute and convalescent phases of COVID-19. The samples were drawn from the first 160 participants of the ongoing ImmuneRACE study and from some 1,300 subjects provided by 6 global collaborators. HLA class I and class II types, where available, came from metadata supplied by the sample provider rather than from assay-based typing. A de-identified subject ID, COVID-19 status, age in years and sex were almost always included in the sample metadata. The prospective study material was composed of cDNA or gDNA derived from T cells, B-cell-depleted T cells, or PBMCs. Subjects who had been exposed to COVID-19, were actively infected with it, or had recovered from it provided the deeply sampled blood TCRbeta repertoires that made up the dataset. The repertoires were made available in a free public database intended to serve as a resource for research on the immune response to SARS-CoV-2. General conclusions and limits of the study: The quantity of clinical and demographic metadata differed by source and by participant and was supplied without curation.

TCRbeta CDR3 regions were amplified from genomic DNA using the immunoSEQ Assay, a bias-controlled multiplex PCR. The authors' pipeline ran thus. The number of nucleated cells in each sample was estimated by amplification of reference gene primers within the assay. To quantify the absolute abundance of each unique TCRbeta CDR3 rearrangement, sequence reads were collapsed and filtered. For each sample, productive Simpson clonality was calculated as the square root of Simpson's diversity index across productive rearrangements. TCRdb provides this immuneACCESS table in a form limited to in-frame rearrangements. Some clones are lacking; in checked studies, under half of them reflect an unresolved V gene, and why the rest are absent is not known. V and J calls and clone size come straight from that table; D and trimming were deduced from the DNA. For this sample there are approximately 100,000 clones; over 75% appear just once. 16% of the sample is taken by the ten largest.

From a lookup of the germline V gene, CDR1 and CDR2 are SQVTM and ANQGSEA. V has 8 bases trimmed and J has 6 bases trimmed; junction bases matching no gene number 4. From its cysteine to its phenylalanine, the CDR3 spans 11 amino acids. Solely the CDR3 DNA is kept, with 33 bases framed from the first base. Whole blood was collected in K2EDTA tubes by collaborating institutions according to the institutions' own protocols. Collaborator samples were shipped for TCRbeta analysis as frozen whole blood, isolated PBMCs, or DNA extracted from either sample type. This chain joins TRBV29-1 to TRBJ1-2; TRBD1 agrees with 9 junctional bases. The sequencing sample was made of peripheral blood. The sequence came from a woman of 80 years or more with active or convalescent COVID-19. CDR3 loop: CSLGQGDGYTF. The DNA sequence follows: TGCAGCTTGGGACAGGGCGATGGCTACACCTTC.